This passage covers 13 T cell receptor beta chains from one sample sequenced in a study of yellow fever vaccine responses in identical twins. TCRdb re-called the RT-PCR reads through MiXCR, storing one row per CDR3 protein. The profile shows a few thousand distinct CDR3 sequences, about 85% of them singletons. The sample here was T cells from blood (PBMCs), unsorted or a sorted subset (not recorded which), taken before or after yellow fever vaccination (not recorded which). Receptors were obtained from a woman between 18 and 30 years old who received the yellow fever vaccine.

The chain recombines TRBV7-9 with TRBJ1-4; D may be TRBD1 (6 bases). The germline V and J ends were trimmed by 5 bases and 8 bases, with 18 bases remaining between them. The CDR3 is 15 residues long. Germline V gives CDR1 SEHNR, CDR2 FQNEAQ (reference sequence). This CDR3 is CASSEQQGLEEKLFF. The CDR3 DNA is TGTGCCAGCAGCGAACAGCAGGGGTTAGAGGAAAAACTGTTTTTT. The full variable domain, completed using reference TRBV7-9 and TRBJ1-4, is DTGVSQNPRHKITKRGQNVTFRCDPISEHNRLYWYRQTLGQGPEFLTYFQNEAQLEKSRLLSDRFSAERPKGSFSTLEIQRTEQGDSAMYLCASSEQQGLEEKLFFGSGTQLSVL.

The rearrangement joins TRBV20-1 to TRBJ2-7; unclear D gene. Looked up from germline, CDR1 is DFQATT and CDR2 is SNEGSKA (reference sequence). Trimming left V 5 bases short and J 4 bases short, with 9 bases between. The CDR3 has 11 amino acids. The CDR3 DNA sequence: TGCAGTGCTGTCGTTGAGTACGAGCAGTACTTC. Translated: CSAVVEYEQYF.

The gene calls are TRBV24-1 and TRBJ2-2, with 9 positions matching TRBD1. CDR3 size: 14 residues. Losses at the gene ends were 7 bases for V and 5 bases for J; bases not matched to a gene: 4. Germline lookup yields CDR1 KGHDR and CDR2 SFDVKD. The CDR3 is CATRKTGGTGELFF. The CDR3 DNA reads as TGTGCCACCAGAAAGACAGGGGGAACCGGGGAGCTGTTTTTT.

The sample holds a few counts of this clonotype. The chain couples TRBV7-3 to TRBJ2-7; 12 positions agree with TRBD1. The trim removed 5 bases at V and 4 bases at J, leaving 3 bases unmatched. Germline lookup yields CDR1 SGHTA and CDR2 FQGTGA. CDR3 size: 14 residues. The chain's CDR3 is CASSPGQGAYEQYF. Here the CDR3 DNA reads TGTGCCAGCAGCCCGGGACAGGGGGCTTACGAGCAGTACTTC.

CDR3 coding DNA: TGTGCCAGCAGTTCGTCTAGGGCTGGAGATACGCAGTATTTT. Amino acid sequence: CASSSSRAGDTQYF. This chain joins TRBV28 and TRBJ2-3; D is uncertain. The CDR3 is 14 amino acids. Per the germline V gene, CDR1 is MDHEN and CDR2 is SYDVKM. V was trimmed by 4 bases and J by 5 bases, leaving 13 bases between them. The full variable domain, completed using reference TRBV28 and TRBJ2-3, is DVKVTQSSRYLVKRTGEKVFLECVQDMDHENMFWYRQDPGLGLRLIYFSYDVKMKEKGDIPEGYSVSREKKERFSLILESASTNQTSMYLCASSSSRAGDTQYFGPGTRLTVL.

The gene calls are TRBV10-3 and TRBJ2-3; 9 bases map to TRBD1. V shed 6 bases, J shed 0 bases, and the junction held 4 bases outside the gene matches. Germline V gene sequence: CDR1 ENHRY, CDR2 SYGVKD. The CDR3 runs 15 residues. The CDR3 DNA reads TGTGCCATCAGCCAAGGACAGGGGAGCACAGATACGCAGTATTTT. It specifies CAISQGQGSTDTQYF.

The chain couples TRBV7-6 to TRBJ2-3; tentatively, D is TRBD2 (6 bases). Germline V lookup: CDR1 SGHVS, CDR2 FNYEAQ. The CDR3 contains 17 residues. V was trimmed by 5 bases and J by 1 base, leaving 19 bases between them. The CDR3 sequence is CASSPGGGPAGTDTQYF. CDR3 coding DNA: TGTGCCAGCAGCCCCGGCGGAGGGCCAGCTGGCACAGATACGCAGTATTTT.

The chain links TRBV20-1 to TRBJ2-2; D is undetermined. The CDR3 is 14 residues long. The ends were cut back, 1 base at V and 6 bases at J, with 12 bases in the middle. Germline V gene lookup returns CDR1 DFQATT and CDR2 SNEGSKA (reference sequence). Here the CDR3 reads CSARGPSDPGELFF. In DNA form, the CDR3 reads TGCAGTGCTAGAGGTCCGAGCGATCCCGGGGAGCTGTTTTTT.

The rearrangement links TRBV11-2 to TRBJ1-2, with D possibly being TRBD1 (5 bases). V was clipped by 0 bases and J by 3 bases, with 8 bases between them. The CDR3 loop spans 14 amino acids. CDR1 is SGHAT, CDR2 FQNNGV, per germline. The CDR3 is CASSLEGDHYGYTF. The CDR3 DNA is TGTGCCAGCAGCTTAGAAGGGGACCACTATGGCTACACCTTC.

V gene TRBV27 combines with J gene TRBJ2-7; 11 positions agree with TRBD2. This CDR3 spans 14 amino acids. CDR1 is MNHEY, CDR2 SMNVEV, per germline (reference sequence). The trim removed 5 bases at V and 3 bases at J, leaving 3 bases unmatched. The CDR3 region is CASSGTSGSYEQYF. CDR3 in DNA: TGTGCCAGCAGTGGGACTAGCGGTAGCTACGAGCAGTACTTC.

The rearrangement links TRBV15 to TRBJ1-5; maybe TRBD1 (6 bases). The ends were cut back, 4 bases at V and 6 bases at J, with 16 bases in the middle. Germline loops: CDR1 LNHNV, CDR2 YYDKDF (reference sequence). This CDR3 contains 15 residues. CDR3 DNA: TGTGCCACCAGCAATGACAGGCTCCTTGGTCAGCCCCAGCATTTT. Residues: CATSNDRLLGQPQHF.

The CDR3 DNA sequence: TGCGCCAGCGACCCCAGCGATTTCTCTGGAAACACCATATATTTT. Its protein product is CASDPSDFSGNTIYF. The V and J genes are TRBV23-1 and TRBJ1-3; D gene uncertain. TRBV23-1 is an ORF; its function is uncertain. Trimming removed 8 bases from V and 0 bases from J, with 14 bases in between. The CDR3 extends over 15 amino acids.

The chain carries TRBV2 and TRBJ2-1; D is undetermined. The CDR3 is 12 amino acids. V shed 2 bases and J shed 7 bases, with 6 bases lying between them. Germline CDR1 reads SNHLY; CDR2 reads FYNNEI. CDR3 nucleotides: TGTGCCAGCAGTGAAAGGAGAAATGAGCAGTTCTTC. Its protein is CASSERRNEQFF.